A single sample gave rise to the 24 T cell receptor beta chains below, sequenced in a study of CXCR3-negative and CXCR3-positive naive CD8 T cells. TRB cDNA was prepared as libraries by UMI-labeled 5' RACE. From the 5' RACE reads, TCRdb lists one entry per CDR3 protein and no DNA. Found here are over 5,500 distinct CDR3 sequences; the top ten clones hold around 1%. Sequenced: naive CXCR3- CD8+ T cells from blood. The subset is: CD45RO-CCR7+CD27+CD95- naive CD8+ T cells lacking CXCR3 (TNR3-). Source of these receptors: a human donor in good health. Some clones in this sample may be carry-over from other donors' samples.

Measured by frequency, this clonotype is medium-sized (0.01 to 0.1%). J is TRBJ2-5 and V is TRBV3-1; as DNA is missing, the TRBD1 call by TCRdb cannot be tested. Germline V lookup: CDR1 LGHDT, CDR2 YNNKEL (reference sequence). This CDR3 is built from 14 residues. The CDR3 sequence is CASSQRERQETQYF.

The chain carries TRBV29-1 and TRBJ2-3; TCRdb gives TRBD1 as the D gene, but with no DNA this cannot be confirmed. This CDR3 has 14 amino acids. The germline V gene has CDR1 SQVTM and CDR2 ANQGSEA. The CDR3 spells CSANPGHPENTQYF.

The rearrangement joins TRBV7-3 to TRBJ1-1. The CDR3 is made up of 14 amino acids. Germline-derived CDR1 and CDR2 are SGHTA and FQGTGA. The CDR3 here is CASSSKGLGTEAFF.

According to its frequency, this clonotype is medium-sized. The rearrangement joins TRBV5-1 to TRBJ2-7; the TCRdb call, TRBD1, lacks DNA for checking. CDR3 length: 15 residues. Germline-derived CDR1 and CDR2 are SGHRS and YFSETQ. CDR3 amino acids: CASTFFGTGDYEQYF.

The V and J genes are TRBV29-1 and TRBJ2-5; absent DNA, TCRdb's TRBD1 call cannot be checked. This CDR3 has 16 amino acids. CDR1 is SQVTM and CDR2 is ANQGSEA in the germline V gene. CDR3 protein: CSGYDRARGARETQYF.

This clonotype is medium-sized by frequency. The chain's CDR3 is CSADSDINYGYTF. The chain recombines TRBV20-1 with TRBJ1-2. The CDR3 spans 13 residues. Per the germline V gene, CDR1 is DFQATT and CDR2 is SNEGSKA (reference sequence).

The chain joins TRBV30 to TRBJ2-1; the D gene TCRdb calls, TRBD1, cannot be checked with no DNA. The CDR3 loop spans 13 amino acids. Per germline, CDR1 GTSNPN and CDR2 SVGIG (reference sequence). This chain's CDR3 is CAWAGGRGNEQFF.

According to its frequency, this clonotype is medium-sized. The chain has TRBV13 and TRBJ2-3; TCRdb indicates TRBD2, and absent DNA this call remains unverified. The CDR3 is made up of 15 amino acids. Germline CDR1 and CDR2: PRHDT and FYEKMQ (reference sequence). The CDR3 sequence is CASTLLAERTNTQYF.

The CDR3 reads CASSYAARYNEQFF. The rearrangement uses TRBV6-5 and TRBJ2-1. The CDR3 has 14 amino acids. Germline-derived CDR1 and CDR2 are MNHEY and SVGAGI.

This clonotype is deemed medium-sized by its frequency. The V gene is TRBV28, the J gene TRBJ2-7; TCRdb indicates TRBD1, and absent DNA this call remains unverified. The CDR3 runs to 14 residues. Germline V gene sequence: CDR1 MDHEN, CDR2 SYDVKM. The CDR3 here is CASSREVESYEQYF.

The chain combines TRBV19 with TRBJ2-7; TCRdb outputs TRBD1, but without DNA this stays unchecked. This CDR3 contains 14 residues. The germline gives CDR1 LNHDA, CDR2 SQIVND (reference sequence). The CDR3 reads CASSPLQGSVEQYF.

The CDR3 sequence: CASKPMGEWDEQFF. This rearrangement joins TRBV7-3 to TRBJ2-1; the D gene TCRdb calls, TRBD1, cannot be checked with no DNA. CDR1 and CDR2 (germline): SGHTA, FQGTGA. The CDR3 loop spans 14 amino acids.

In terms of frequency, this clonotype is medium-sized. The chain is built from TRBV18 and TRBJ2-5; there is no DNA to check the TCRdb D call of TRBD2. CDR3 length: 14 residues. From germline, CDR1 is KGHSH and CDR2 LQKENI. The CDR3 loop reads CASSEPGLKETQYF.

The CDR3 sequence: CASSSRTAYYGYTF. The chain has TRBV13 and TRBJ1-2; without DNA, the TCRdb call of TRBD1 cannot be checked. The CDR3 is 14 amino acids. Per the germline V gene, CDR1 is PRHDT and CDR2 is FYEKMQ (reference sequence).

The rearrangement links TRBV29-1 to TRBJ2-1; absent DNA, TCRdb's TRBD2 call cannot be checked. Germline CDR1 reads SQVTM; CDR2 reads ANQGSEA. This CDR3 spans 15 amino acids. CDR3 sequence: CSVEMGLAFDNEQFF.

This clonotype is medium-sized by frequency. This sequence joins TRBV29-1 and TRBJ2-7; with no DNA, the TCRdb D assignment of TRBD1 cannot be verified. There are 13 residues in the CDR3. Germline assignment: CDR1 SQVTM and CDR2 ANQGSEA. CDR3 loop: CSVGTGGSYEQYF.

The CDR3 is CSARAKDRALNYGYTF. V and J are TRBV20-1 and TRBJ1-2; there is no DNA to check the TCRdb D call of TRBD1. Per germline, CDR1 DFQATT and CDR2 SNEGSKA (reference sequence). The length of the CDR3 is 16 residues.

This clonotype ranks as medium-sized (0.01 to 0.1%) in terms of frequency. The chain recombines TRBV28 with TRBJ2-7. The germline V gene encodes CDR1 MDHEN and CDR2 SYDVKM. The CDR3 sequence is 13 residues long. CDR3 sequence reads: CASSRGEIYEQYF.

Considering frequency, this clonotype is medium-sized. This chain uses TRBV6-4 with TRBJ1-2. This CDR3 region has 14 residues. Germline-derived CDR1 and CDR2 are MRHNA and SNTAGT. CDR3 residues: CASSDSGSGYGYTF.

V gene TRBV15 combines with J gene TRBJ2-3. This CDR3 is built from 14 residues. Germline CDR1 and CDR2: LNHNV and YYDKDF (reference sequence). The CDR3: CATSQAQGPDTQYF.

By frequency, this clonotype is medium-sized (0.01 to 0.1%). V gene TRBV4-1 combines with J gene TRBJ2-7. CDR3 length equals 14 residues. Germline loops: CDR1 MGHRA, CDR2 YSYEKL. This chain's CDR3 is CASSHGVRDYEQYF.

The chain links TRBV6-6 to TRBJ1-1. The CDR3 extends over 13 amino acids. Germline-derived CDR1 and CDR2 are MNHNY and SVGAGI (reference sequence). CDR3 amino acids: CASSPAEYTEAFF.

In terms of frequency, this clonotype is medium-sized. V and J are TRBV2 and TRBJ1-1. This CDR3 is built from 14 residues. The germline CDR1 and CDR2 sequences are SNHLY and FYNNEI. The CDR3 loop is CASSDQASRPEAFF.

This chain joins TRBV3-1 and TRBJ1-1. In germline, CDR1 is LGHDT, CDR2 YNNKEL (reference sequence). This CDR3 comprises 13 residues. Here the CDR3 reads CASSQEVATEAFF.